The rows below give T cell receptor beta chains drawn from one sample of a study of T cell repertoires in cytomegalovirus infection. MiXCR was run by TCRdb on the reads, yielding one entry per CDR3 protein. The table has some 150,000 distinct CDR3 sequences, under 8% seen once. Material for sequencing was PBMCs. The receptors originated from a human donor in good health (CMV status not recorded). Some clones in this sample may be carry-over from other donors' samples. Each CDR3 is given with its conserved first and last residue. Each record gives: J gene, clone size, V gene, D gene, CDR3 DNA, CDR3 protein. D genes are given only for firm matches. Where a row states a size, it is once, few, many or the class of an expanded clone; other rows omit it.

TRBJ1-1	few	TRBV28	-	TGTGCCAGCAGTTGGGGACACAGGGAAGCTTTCTTT	CASSWGHREAFF
TRBJ1-4	few	TRBV28	-	TGTGCCAGCAGTTTATTCGAACACGAAAAACTGTTTTTT	CASSLFEHEKLFF
TRBJ2-1	many	TRBV19	-	TGTGCCAGTAGTGCCTTTTATCGGGCAAATGAGCAGTTCTTC	CASSAFYRANEQFF
TRBJ1-1	-	TRBV12-3/TRBV12-4	-	TGTGCCAGCAGTTTAGATCCCAGCAGGGCTTTCTTT	CASSLDPSRAFF
TRBJ2-7	few	TRBV6-2/TRBV6-3	-	TGTGCCAGCAGTTACCCGCGGAACTACGAGCAGTACTTC	CASSYPRNYEQYF
TRBJ1-5	many	TRBV10-3	-	TGTGCCATCAGTGAGTCGACGGGGAATGGGCCCCAGCATTTT	CAISESTGNGPQHF
TRBJ1-4	many	TRBV6-2/TRBV6-3	-	TGTGCCATATCGACAAGGATTAATGAAAAACTGTTTTTT	CAISTRINEKLFF
TRBJ2-3	many	TRBV10-3	-	TGTGCCATCAGTGAGGGCAGGGAGGCCACAGATACGCAGTATTTT	CAISEGREATDTQYF
TRBJ1-2	many	TRBV7-2	-	TGTGCCAGCAGCTTAGTTCCGAGCCACCCCTATGGCTACACCTTC	CASSLVPSHPYGYTF
TRBJ1-2	many	TRBV5-4	TRBD1	TGTGCCAGCAACCCCCCCCGGGAGGGGGCGAGAGGCTACACCTTC	CASNPPREGARGYTF
TRBJ2-6	many	TRBV11-2	-	TGTGCCAGCAGCTTAGCGCGGGGCTCTGGGGCCAACGTCCTGACTTTC	CASSLARGSGANVLTF
TRBJ1-5	many	TRBV12-3/TRBV12-4	-	TGTGCCAGCGCGGAGACAGATAGCAATCAGCCCCAGCATTTT	CASAETDSNQPQHF
TRBJ1-5	many	TRBV7-2	-	TGTGCCAGCAGCTTAGAAGGGGCCACTTCTCGGCCCCAGCATTTT	CASSLEGATSRPQHF
TRBJ2-3	-	TRBV14	-	TGTGCCAGCAGCCACAGGGCCAGCACAGATACGCAGTATTTT	CASSHRASTDTQYF
TRBJ2-1	many	TRBV7-9	-	TGTGCCAGCAGCTTTACGGGAAGCTCCTACAATGAGCAGTTCTTC	CASSFTGSSYNEQFF
TRBJ2-7	-	TRBV10-3	-	TGTGCCATCAGTGAGGTCCTAGACTACGAGCAGTACTTC	CAISEVLDYEQYF
TRBJ2-2	few	TRBV30	TRBD1	TGTGCCTGGAGCCGGACAGGGTTCGGGGAGCTGTTTTTT	CAWSRTGFGELFF
TRBJ1-1	many	TRBV19	-	TGTGCCAGTAATCACCGGGGGAACACTGAAGCTTTCTTT	CASNHRGNTEAFF
TRBJ1-5	many	TRBV6-2/TRBV6-3	-	TGTGCCAGCAGTTACGGGGCCAGTAATCAGCCCCAGCATTTT	CASSYGASNQPQHF
TRBJ1-1	-	TRBV7-2	-	TGTGCCAGCAGCTTGGGGGGGGGGGTGGGTACTGAAGCTTTCTTT	CASSLGGGVGTEAFF
TRBJ1-1	many	TRBV11-2	-	TGTGCCAGCAGCTTATTGTACACGGGAGCTTTCTTT	CASSLLYTGAFF
TRBJ2-3	many	TRBV6-4	TRBD2	TGTGCCAGCAGTGACGAGCGGGGGGCCCAATATACGCAGTATTTT	CASSDERGAQYTQYF
TRBJ1-2	-	TRBV10-3	-	TGTGCCATCAGTGAGTCGAAGGTGGATGGCTACACCTTC	CAISESKVDGYTF
TRBJ2-2	many	TRBV4-3	-	TGCGCCAGCAGCCAAAAAAGCTCAACGGCCGGCGGGGAGCTGTTTTTT	CASSQKSSTAGGELFF
TRBJ1-3	many	TRBV19	-	TGTGCCAGTAGGACAACGAACCTAGGAAACACCATATATTTT	CASRTTNLGNTIYF
TRBJ2-4	many	TRBV9	-	TGTGCCAGCAGTGGAGCTGGGGGTTTGGCCAAAAACATTCAGTACTTC	CASSGAGGLAKNIQYF
TRBJ1-1	-	TRBV7-9	TRBD1	TGTGCCAGCAGCTTAGGGCAGGGGGCGAGCACTGAAGCTTTCTTT	CASSLGQGASTEAFF
TRBJ1-2	-	TRBV3-1	-	TGTGCCAGCAGCCCTCTAGTTCGGCTAAGTGGCTACACCTTC	CASSPLVRLSGYTF
TRBJ2-3	many	TRBV6-2/TRBV6-3	-	TGTGCCAGCCTGGAGGATAAGGGAGCGGCAGATACGCAGTATTTT	CASLEDKGAADTQYF
TRBJ2-1	many	TRBV7-2	-	TGTGCCAGCAGCTTAACGGATTCCTACAATGAGCAGTTCTTC	CASSLTDSYNEQFF
TRBJ2-1	-	TRBV5-4	TRBD2	TGTGCCAGCAGCCGTGGGACTAGCGGGGGGGGACGATACTACAATGAGCAGTTCTTC	CASSRGTSGGGRYYNEQFF
TRBJ2-1	few	TRBV5-1	-	TGCGCCAGCAGCCAGCGGGCCGGGACCCCGTACAATGAGCAGTTCTTC	CASSQRAGTPYNEQFF
TRBJ2-7	many	TRBV7-2	-	TGTGCCAGCAGCTTCGAGACCTACGAGCAGTACTTC	CASSFETYEQYF
TRBJ1-1	many	TRBV11-2	-	TGTGCCAGCAGCATACAGGGTTCCACTGAAGCTTTCTTT	CASSIQGSTEAFF
TRBJ2-7	many	TRBV28	-	TGTGCCAGCAGGGGGGGGTGGGCAGGGGGTTACTACGAGCAGTACTTC	CASRGGWAGGYYEQYF
TRBJ1-6	many	TRBV7-2	-	TGTGCCAGCAGCTTAGAGGCATATGGTTCACCCCTCCACTTT	CASSLEAYGSPLHF
TRBJ2-1	-	TRBV3-1	-	TGTGCCAGCAGCAACGGGGGAGGCTACAATGAGCAGTTCTTC	CASSNGGGYNEQFF